Listed below are T cell receptor beta chains from one sample, sequenced in a study of PD-1 blockade in classical Hodgkin lymphoma. Profiled with immunoSEQ multiplex PCR; TCRdb holds only in-frame clones, not every one. The sample lists tens of thousands of clones, roughly 90% seen once, with roughly 21% in the top ten. The sample in question was peripheral blood mononuclear cells (PBMCs), obtained before the fourth cycle of nivolumab. These receptor sequences come from a human donor with classical Hodgkin lymphoma. Both conserved end residues are part of each CDR3. A D gene is named only where the DNA matches it firmly. Size is stated for part of the rows, as once, few or many counts, or as a class when the clone is expanded.

V gene,J gene,D gene,CDR3 length,clone size,CDR3 protein,CDR3 DNA
TRBV7-3,TRBJ1-6,.,16,.,CASSLGGRGSNSPLHF,TGTGCCAGCAGCTTGGGGGGAAGGGGTTCGAATTCACCCCTCCACTTT
TRBV28,TRBJ1-5,.,15,once,CASSPGVYSNQPQHF,TGTGCCAGCAGTCCCGGGGTTTATAGCAATCAGCCCCAGCATTTT
TRBV10-3,TRBJ1-2,.,12,.,CAISGGGGSYTF,TGTGCCATCAGTGGCGGGGGGGGAAGCTACACCTTC
TRBV14,TRBJ2-3,.,12,once,CASRSGTYTQYF,TGTGCCAGCAGGTCTGGGACGTATACGCAGTATTTT
TRBV30,TRBJ2-3,.,16,.,CAWSVLGAGGSDTQYF,TGTGCCTGGAGTGTACTAGGGGCAGGGGGGTCAGATACGCAGTATTTT
TRBV7-9,TRBJ2-5,.,14,.,CASRLQGFQETQYF,TGTGCCAGCAGACTACAGGGCTTCCAAGAGACCCAGTACTTC
TRBV19,TRBJ1-5,.,15,.,CASSITANRGQPQHF,TGTGCCAGTAGTATAACTGCAAACCGCGGTCAGCCCCAGCATTTT
TRBV6-4,TRBJ2-1,TRBD2,15,.,CASSLLAGGPNEQFF,TGTGCCAGCAGCCTCCTAGCGGGGGGGCCCAATGAGCAGTTCTTC
TRBV29-1,TRBJ2-1,TRBD2,14,.,CSVEGWLAGNEQFF,TGCAGCGTTGAAGGGTGGCTAGCGGGCAATGAGCAGTTCTTC
TRBV19,TRBJ1-1,.,12,.,CASSRGWTEAFF,TGTGCCAGCAGTAGGGGGTGGACTGAAGCTTTCTTT
TRBV6-5,TRBJ2-7,.,15,.,CASSYVWGPNYEQYF,TGTGCCAGCAGTTACGTCTGGGGACCGAACTACGAGCAGTACTTC
TRBV6-1,TRBJ1-5,.,14,once,CASSPGRAGQPQHF,TGTGCCAGCAGCCCCGGCAGGGCAGGGCAGCCCCAGCATTTT
TRBV19,TRBJ2-2,TRBD1,16,.,CASSMRRQGKDGELFF,TGTGCCAGTAGTATGCGGAGACAGGGAAAGGACGGGGAGCTGTTTTTT
TRBV5-1,TRBJ1-6,.,15,.,CASSNDRRLNSPLHF,TGCGCCAGCAGCAACGACAGAAGGCTAAATTCACCCCTCCACTTT
TRBV28,TRBJ1-1,.,13,.,CASSLLMNTEAFF,TGTGCCAGCAGTCTGTTGATGAACACTGAAGCTTTCTTT